This T cell receptor (beta chain) was profiled in a study of T cells in Graves' hyperthyroidism and ophthalmopathy. Stability of Graves' hyperthyroidism was defined as absent ophthalmopathy progression within 18 months. Patients having uncontrolled infection, another autoimmune disease, pregnancy or lactation were not included. Trimming stripped 10 bases from V and 8 bases from J, with 18 bases between. The CDR3 contains 14 residues. The germline CDR1 and CDR2 sequences are WSHSY and SAAADI. The CDR3 regions of TCR beta were amplified from RNA transcripts. Carried out on the TCR CDR3, a first-round RT-PCR used the HTBI primer set. In TCRdb, the multiplex PCR reads were re-called with MiXCR into one record per CDR3 protein. The data contain 340,000 or so distinct CDR3 sequences, around a sixth of them seen just once; the ten biggest clones take up around 34%. This clonotype has only a few counts.

The TCR originated in a man aged 30 to 45 with Graves' hyperthyroidism. Sequencing used blood. The rearrangement uses TRBV10-2 and TRBJ1-6; no firm D call. CDR3 amino acids: CAIKDPSEDSPLHF. The CDR3 DNA sequence: TGCGCCATCAAGGACCCCAGCGAGGATTCACCCCTCCACTTT.